This T cell receptor beta chain was identified during a study of control samples from healthy donors and cancer patients. Produced via immunoSEQ multiplex PCR; TCRdb's table is partial and in-frame only. The sample includes 90,000 to 95,000 clones, around 85% of them seen just once. The trim removed 3 bases at V and 5 bases at J, leaving 1 base unmatched. Germline V CDR1 and CDR2: MRHNA, SNTAGT. The CDR3 is made up of 14 amino acids. This clone has only a few counts. The chain combines TRBV6-4 with TRBJ2-4; 10 nucleotides line up with TRBD2. Sequencing was done on a sample of blood. This TCR derives from a man younger than 40 in good health. In nucleotides, the CDR3 is TGTGCCAGCAGTGAAGCGGGGGGGCAAAACATTCAGTACTTC. It specifies CASSEAGGQNIQYF.